This passage covers 5 T cell receptor beta chains from one sample sequenced in a study of blood T cell repertoires in COVID-19. Produced via immunoSEQ multiplex PCR; TCRdb's table is partial and in-frame only. The repertoire consists of approximately 300,000 clones, with over 75% occurring once and the leading ten covering approximately 6.8%. The sample comprised peripheral blood. All receptors derive from a woman aged 25 to 39 with COVID-19, enrolled during active disease.

This clone was found once. The J gene is TRBJ1-1, the V gene TRBV6-6, with 8 nucleotides matching TRBD1. V lost 0 bases and J lost 5; bases outside the gene matches: 5. CDR1 is MNHNY and CDR2 is SVGAGI in the germline V gene (reference sequence). The CDR3 is 15 amino acids. CDR3 loop: CASSYSNRGRTEAFF. CDR3 bases: TGTGCCAGCAGTTACTCGAACAGGGGGAGGACTGAAGCTTTCTTT.

V gene TRBV4-2 combines with J gene TRBJ2-1; 13 nucleotides agree with TRBD2. The CDR3 loop spans 16 amino acids. Germline V gives CDR1 LGHNA, CDR2 YNFKEQ. Trimming at V came to 1 base and at J to 8 bases, leaving 5 bases not matched to a gene. The CDR3 nucleotides are TGTGCCAGCAGCCAAGGACTAGCGGGAGGTATCGATGAGCAGTTCTTC. It is translated as CASSQGLAGGIDEQFF.

The chain couples TRBV6-4 to TRBJ1-1; a possible D gene is TRBD1 (6 bases). The CDR3 runs 14 residues. Between the trimmed V and J ends, which lost 4 bases and 5 bases, there was a span of 14 bases. Germline V gives CDR1 MRHNA, CDR2 SNTAGT. CDR3 region: CASSGPGHETEAFF. The CDR3 nucleotides read TGTGCCAGCAGTGGTCCGGGACATGAGACTGAAGCTTTCTTT.

The chain recombines TRBV19 with TRBJ2-7; D perhaps matches TRBD1 (5 bases). Germline V gene lookup returns CDR1 LNHDA and CDR2 SQIVND (reference sequence). The CDR3 spans 13 residues. V was shortened by 6 bases and J by 3 bases, with 12 bases between the two germline ends. Here the CDR3 reads CASSRTQFYEQYF. CDR3 sequence (DNA): TGTGCCAGTAGCAGGACACAATTCTACGAGCAGTACTTC. Full variable domain (outside the CDR3, taken from reference TRBV19 and TRBJ2-7): DGGITQSPKYLFRKEGQNVTLSCEQNLNHDAMYWYRQDPGQGLRLIYYSQIVNDFQKGDIAEGYSVSREKKESFPLTVTSAQKNPTAFYLCASSRTQFYEQYFGPGTRLTVT.

V is TRBV5-1 and J is TRBJ2-5, with D hard to call. Germline V gives CDR1 SGHRS, CDR2 YFSETQ. The CDR3 spans 12 residues. Trimming pared 3 bases from V and 5 bases from J, leaving 8 bases between. DNA for the CDR3: TGCGCCAGCAGCTCTAATACGGAGACCCAGTACTTC. This sequence encodes CASSSNTETQYF.